The T cell receptor (beta chain) described here comes from a study of technical replicates of blood from a few donors. Clones were sequenced by immunoSEQ multiplex PCR, and TCRdb holds only the in-frame ones, with some missing. Among around 70,000 clones listed, just under 95% were seen once. V was clipped by 3 bases and J by 0 bases; unmatched bases: 4. The CDR3 spans 16 residues. The germline V gene has CDR1 SGHVS and CDR2 FQNEAQ. V gene TRBV7-8 combines with J gene TRBJ2-7; 11 nucleotides match TRBD2. The sequencing sample was made of T cells isolated from PBMCs. The TCR originated in a human donor in good health. The CDR3 bases are TGTGCCAGCAGCTTTTCCGGGACTAGCGGCTCCTACGAGCAGTACTTC. This encodes CASSFSGTSGSYEQYF.